The 2 T cell receptor beta chains presented below share a single source sample, sequenced in a study of cytomegalovirus exposure and HLA in healthy donors. Assay: immunoSEQ multiplex PCR; the TCRdb copy retains only in-frame clones and omits some. The sample includes some 170,000 clones, approximately 87% seen only once; the top ten take around 5%. The specimen was PBMCs. The source of these receptors is a woman aged 25 to 39 in good health and CMV-seronegative.

The CDR3 sequence: CASSQVRETQYF. CDR3 nucleotides: TGCGCCAGCAGCCAAGTAAGAGAGACCCAGTACTTC. This chain joins TRBV4-1 and TRBJ2-5; no firm D call. This CDR3 contains 12 residues. The V end lost 1 base, the J end lost 4 bases, and 4 bases lay between the germline ends. From germline, CDR1 is MGHRA and CDR2 YSYEKL.

The genes are TRBV10-3 and TRBJ1-1, with D perhaps matching TRBD1 (5 bases). Germline CDR1 is ENHRY and CDR2 is SYGVKD. CDR3 length: 11 amino acids. V lost 9 bases, J lost 7 bases, and 12 bases lay in between. CDR3 in amino acids: CAIRRGSEAFF. The CDR3 DNA follows: TGTGCCATTAGGAGGGGTAGTGAAGCTTTCTTT.